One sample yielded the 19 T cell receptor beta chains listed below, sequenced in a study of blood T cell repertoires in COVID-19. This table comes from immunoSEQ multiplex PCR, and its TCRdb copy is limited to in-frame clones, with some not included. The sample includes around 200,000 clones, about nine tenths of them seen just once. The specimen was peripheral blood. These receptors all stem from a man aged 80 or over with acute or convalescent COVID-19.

The CDR3 sequence: CASSSIGVEGENTEAFF. Here the CDR3 DNA reads TGTGCCAGCAGCTCTATAGGGGTAGAGGGGGAAAACACTGAAGCTTTCTTT. This chain uses TRBV7-3 with TRBJ1-1; tentative D call: TRBD1 (6 bases). The CDR3 sequence is 17 residues long. Germline CDR1 and CDR2: SGHTA and FQGTGA. The ends were cut back, 4 bases at V and 2 bases at J, with 20 bases in the middle.

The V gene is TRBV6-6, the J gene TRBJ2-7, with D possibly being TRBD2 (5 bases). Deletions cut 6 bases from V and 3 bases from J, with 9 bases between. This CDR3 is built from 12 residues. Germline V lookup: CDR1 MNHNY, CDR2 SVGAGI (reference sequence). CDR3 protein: CASSPGSYEQYV. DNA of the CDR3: TGTGCCAGCAGCCCGGGGAGCTACGAGCAGTACGTC.

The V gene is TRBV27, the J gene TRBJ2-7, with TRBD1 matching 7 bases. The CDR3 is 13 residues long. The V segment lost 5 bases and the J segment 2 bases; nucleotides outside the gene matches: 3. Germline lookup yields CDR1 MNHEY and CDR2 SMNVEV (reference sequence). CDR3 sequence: CASSLQGAYEQYF. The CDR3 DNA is TGTGCCAGCAGTCTTCAGGGGGCCTACGAGCAGTACTTC.

The CDR3 is CASSQEGGGNNEQFF. CDR3 nucleotide sequence: TGCGCCAGCAGCCAAGAAGGGGGGGGGAACAATGAGCAGTTCTTC. The V and J genes are TRBV4-1 and TRBJ2-1; D is perhaps TRBD2 (7 bases). The CDR3 covers 15 residues. V was trimmed by 0 bases and J by 5 bases, leaving 11 bases between them. Germline CDR1 reads MGHRA; CDR2 reads YSYEKL.

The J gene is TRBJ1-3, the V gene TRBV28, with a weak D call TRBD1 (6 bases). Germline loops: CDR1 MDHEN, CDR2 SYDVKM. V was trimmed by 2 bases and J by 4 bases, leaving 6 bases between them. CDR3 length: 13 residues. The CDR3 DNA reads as TGTGCCAGCAGTTTAGGGACAGGAAACACCATATATTTT. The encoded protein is CASSLGTGNTIYF. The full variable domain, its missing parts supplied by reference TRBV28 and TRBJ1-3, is DVKVTQSSRYLVKRTGEKVFLECVQDMDHENMFWYRQDPGLGLRLIYFSYDVKMKEKGDIPEGYSVSREKKERFSLILESASTNQTSMYLCASSLGTGNTIYFGEGSWLTVV.

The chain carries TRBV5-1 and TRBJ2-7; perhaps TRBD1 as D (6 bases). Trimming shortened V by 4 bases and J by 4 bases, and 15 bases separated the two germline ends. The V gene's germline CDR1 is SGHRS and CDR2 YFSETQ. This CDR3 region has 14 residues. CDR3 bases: TGCGCCAGCAGCAAACAGGGTGGGGTTTACGAGCAGTACTTC. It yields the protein CASSKQGGVYEQYF.

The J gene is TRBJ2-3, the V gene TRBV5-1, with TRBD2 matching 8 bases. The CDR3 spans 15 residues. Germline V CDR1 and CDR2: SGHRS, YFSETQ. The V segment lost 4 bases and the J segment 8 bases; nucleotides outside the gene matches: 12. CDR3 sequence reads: CASSMPSGSGSTQYF. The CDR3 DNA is TGCGCCAGCAGCATGCCCAGCGGGAGCGGGAGTACGCAGTATTTT.

The CDR3 is CASSAHGTANTEAFF. CDR3 bases: TGTGCCAGCAGCGCCCATGGGACAGCGAACACTGAAGCTTTCTTT. This chain connects TRBV9 to TRBJ1-1; 7 nucleotides agree with TRBD1. V dropped 3 bases and J dropped 1; count of bases not matched to a gene: 6. The V gene's germline CDR1 is SGDLS and CDR2 YYNGEE. The CDR3 has 15 amino acids.

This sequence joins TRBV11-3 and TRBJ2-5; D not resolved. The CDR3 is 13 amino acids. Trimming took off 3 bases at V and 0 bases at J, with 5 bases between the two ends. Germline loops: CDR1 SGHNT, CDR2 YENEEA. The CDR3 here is CASSFGNQETQYF. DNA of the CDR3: TGTGCCAGCAGCTTTGGCAACCAAGAGACCCAGTACTTC.

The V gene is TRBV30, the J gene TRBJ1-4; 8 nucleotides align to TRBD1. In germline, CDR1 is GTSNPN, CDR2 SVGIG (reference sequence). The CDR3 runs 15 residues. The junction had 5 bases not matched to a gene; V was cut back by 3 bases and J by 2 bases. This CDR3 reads CAWSADRGTNEKLFF. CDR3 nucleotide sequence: TGTGCCTGGAGCGCAGACAGGGGTACTAATGAAAAACTGTTTTTT.

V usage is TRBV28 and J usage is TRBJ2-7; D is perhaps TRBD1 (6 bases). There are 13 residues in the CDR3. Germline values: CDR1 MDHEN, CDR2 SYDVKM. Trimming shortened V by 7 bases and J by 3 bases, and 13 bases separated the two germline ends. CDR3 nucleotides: TGTGCCAGCAAACTTTACAGGGACTACGAGCAGTACTTC. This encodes CASKLYRDYEQYF.

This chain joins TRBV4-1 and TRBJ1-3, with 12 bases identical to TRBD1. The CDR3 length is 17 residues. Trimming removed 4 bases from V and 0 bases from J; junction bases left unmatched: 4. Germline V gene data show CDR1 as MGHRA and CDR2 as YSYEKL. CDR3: CASSPGQGANSGNTIYF. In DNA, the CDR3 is TGCGCCAGCAGCCCGGGACAGGGGGCGAACTCTGGAAACACCATATATTTT.

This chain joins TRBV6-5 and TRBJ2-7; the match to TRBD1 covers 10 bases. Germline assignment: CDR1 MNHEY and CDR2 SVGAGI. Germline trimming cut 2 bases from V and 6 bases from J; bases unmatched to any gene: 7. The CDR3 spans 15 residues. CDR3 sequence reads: CASSYLSGQGREQYF. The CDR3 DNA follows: TGTGCCAGCAGTTACCTATCGGGACAGGGGCGCGAGCAGTACTTC.

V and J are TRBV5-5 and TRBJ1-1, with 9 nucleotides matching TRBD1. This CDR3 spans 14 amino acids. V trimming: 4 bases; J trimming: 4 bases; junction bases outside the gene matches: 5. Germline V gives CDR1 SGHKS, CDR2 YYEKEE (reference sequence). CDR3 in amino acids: CASSVGTGSTEAFF. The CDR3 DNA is TGTGCCAGCAGCGTCGGGACAGGGAGCACTGAAGCTTTCTTT. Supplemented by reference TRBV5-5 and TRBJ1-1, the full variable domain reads DAGVTQSPTHLIKTRGQQVTLRCSPISGHKSVSWYQQVLGQGPQFIFQYYEKEERGRGNFPDRFSARQFPNYSSELNVNALLLGDSALYLCASSVGTGSTEAFFGQGTRLTVV.

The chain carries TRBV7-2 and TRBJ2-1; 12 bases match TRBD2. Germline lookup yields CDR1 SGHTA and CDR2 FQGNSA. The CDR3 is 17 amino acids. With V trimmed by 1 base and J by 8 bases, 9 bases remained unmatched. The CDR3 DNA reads TGTGCCAGCAGCTTAGTCCGACTAGCGGGAGAAATCGATGAGCAGTTCTTC. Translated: CASSLVRLAGEIDEQFF. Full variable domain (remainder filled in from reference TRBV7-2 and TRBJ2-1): GAGVSQSPSNKVTEKGKDVELRCDPISGHTALYWYRQSLGQGLEFLIYFQGNSAPDKSGLPSDRFSAERTGGSVSTLTIQRTQQEDSAVYLCASSLVRLAGEIDEQFFGPGTRLTVL.

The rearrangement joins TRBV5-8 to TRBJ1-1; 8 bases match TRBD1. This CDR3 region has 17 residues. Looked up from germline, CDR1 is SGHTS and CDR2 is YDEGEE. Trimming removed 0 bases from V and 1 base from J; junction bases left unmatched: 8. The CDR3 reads CASSLGLTGVGNTEAFF. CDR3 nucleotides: TGTGCCAGCAGCTTGGGGCTGACAGGGGTGGGGAACACTGAAGCTTTCTTT.

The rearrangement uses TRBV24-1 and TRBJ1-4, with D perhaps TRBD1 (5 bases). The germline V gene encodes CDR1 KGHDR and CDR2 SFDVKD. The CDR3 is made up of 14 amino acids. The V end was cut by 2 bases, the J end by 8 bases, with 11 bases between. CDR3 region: CATSDSGVGEKLFF. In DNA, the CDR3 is TGTGCCACCAGTGATTCGGGGGTCGGAGAAAAACTGTTTTTT.

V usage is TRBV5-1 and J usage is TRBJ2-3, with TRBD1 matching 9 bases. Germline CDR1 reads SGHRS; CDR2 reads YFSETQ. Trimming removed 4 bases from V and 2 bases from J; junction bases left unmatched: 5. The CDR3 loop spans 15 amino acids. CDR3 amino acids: CASSPGQGHTDTQYF. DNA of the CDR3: TGCGCCAGCAGCCCGGGACAGGGCCACACAGATACGCAGTATTTT.

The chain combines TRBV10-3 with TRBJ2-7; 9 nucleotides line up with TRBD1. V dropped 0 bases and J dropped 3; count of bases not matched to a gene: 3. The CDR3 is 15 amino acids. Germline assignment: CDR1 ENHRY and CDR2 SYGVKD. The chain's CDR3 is CAISESTGGRYEQYV. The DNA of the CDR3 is TGTGCCATCAGTGAGTCGACAGGGGGTCGCTACGAGCAGTACGTC.